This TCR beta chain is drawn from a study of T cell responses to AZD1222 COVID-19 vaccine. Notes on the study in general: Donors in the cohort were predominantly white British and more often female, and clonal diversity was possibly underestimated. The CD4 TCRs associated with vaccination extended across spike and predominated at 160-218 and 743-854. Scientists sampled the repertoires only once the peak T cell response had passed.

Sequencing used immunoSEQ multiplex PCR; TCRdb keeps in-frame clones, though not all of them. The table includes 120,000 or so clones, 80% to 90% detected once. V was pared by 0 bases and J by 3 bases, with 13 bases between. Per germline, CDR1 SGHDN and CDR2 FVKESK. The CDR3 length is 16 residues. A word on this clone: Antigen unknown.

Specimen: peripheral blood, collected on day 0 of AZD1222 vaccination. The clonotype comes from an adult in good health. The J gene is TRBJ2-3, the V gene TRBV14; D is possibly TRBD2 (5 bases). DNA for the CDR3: TGTGCCAGCAGCCAAGATACGGACTGGTGGACAGATACGCAGTATTTT. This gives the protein CASSQDTDWWTDTQYF.